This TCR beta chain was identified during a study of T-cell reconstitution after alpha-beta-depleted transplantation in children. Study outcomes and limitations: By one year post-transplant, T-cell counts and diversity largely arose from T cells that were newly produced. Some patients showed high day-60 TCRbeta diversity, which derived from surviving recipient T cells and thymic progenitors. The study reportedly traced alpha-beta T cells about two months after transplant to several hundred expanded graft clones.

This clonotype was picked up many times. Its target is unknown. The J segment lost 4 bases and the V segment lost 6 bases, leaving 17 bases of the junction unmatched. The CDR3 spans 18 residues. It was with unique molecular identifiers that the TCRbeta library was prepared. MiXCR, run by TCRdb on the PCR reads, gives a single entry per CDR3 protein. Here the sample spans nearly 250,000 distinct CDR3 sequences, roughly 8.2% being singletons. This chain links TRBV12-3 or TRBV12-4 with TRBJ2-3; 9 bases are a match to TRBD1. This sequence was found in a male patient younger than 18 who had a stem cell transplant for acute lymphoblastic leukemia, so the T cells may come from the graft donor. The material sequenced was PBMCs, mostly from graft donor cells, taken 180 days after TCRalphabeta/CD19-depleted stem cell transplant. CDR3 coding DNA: TGTGCCAGCAGCCGACGCAGAGGGACAGGGCAGAGGGCAGATACGCAGTATTTT. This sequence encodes CASSRRRGTGQRADTQYF.